Each of the 32 T cell receptor beta chains below was sequenced from the same sample in a study of response to subunit inactivated influenza vaccine. MiXCR, applied by TCRdb to the RT-PCR reads, yields one record per CDR3 protein. The table records about 700,000 distinct CDR3 sequences, 14% of them present only once. The sequencing here drew on PBMCs from blood, taken roughly 15 days before vaccination. The receptors derive from a man between 45 and 60 years old who received an inactivated influenza vaccine.

There are a few counts of this clonotype. The CDR3 nucleotides are TGTGCCAGCAGCTTAGAATGGCGGGGGGGAGATACGCAGTATTTT. Translation: CASSLEWRGGDTQYF. The V and J genes are TRBV11-2 and TRBJ2-3; TRBD2 matches 9 bases. This CDR3 has 15 residues. Germline CDR1 and CDR2: SGHAT and FQNNGV. With V trimmed by 0 bases and J by 5 bases, 3 bases remained unmatched.

This clonotype was counted between two and nine times. V and J are TRBV20-1 and TRBJ2-1; TRBD2 matches 9 bases. The CDR3 is 16 residues long. Trimming at V came to 0 bases and at J to 8 bases, leaving 11 bases not matched to a gene. The V gene's germline CDR1 is DFQATT and CDR2 SNEGSKA (reference sequence). CDR3 protein: CSARDGTSPWIDEQFF. CDR3 DNA: TGCAGTGCTAGAGATGGGACTAGCCCATGGATCGATGAGCAGTTCTTC.

This clonotype was counted ten times or more. This rearrangement joins TRBV7-2 to TRBJ1-4; no firm D call. Germline V gene lookup returns CDR1 SGHTA and CDR2 FQGNSA. The CDR3 is 14 amino acids. With 2 bases removed from V and 7 bases from J, the gap between germline ends came to 11 bases. The CDR3 DNA reads as TGTGCCAGCAGCTTAACGGGTGTGGGTGAAAAACTGTTTTTT. It yields the protein CASSLTGVGEKLFF.

In this sample, this clonotype turned up a few times. The V gene is TRBV12-3 or TRBV12-4, the J gene TRBJ2-1; no clear D. Trimming cost V 6 bases and J 8 bases, with 11 bases left between them. CDR3 length: 12 residues. The CDR3 protein is CASSLSYHEQFF. In nucleotides, the CDR3 is TGTGCCAGCAGCCTTAGCTATCATGAGCAGTTCTTC.

This clonotype was counted at least ten times. The chain joins TRBV2 to TRBJ2-3, with TRBD2 matching over 11 bases. Germline values: CDR1 SNHLY, CDR2 FYNNEI. J gave up 1 base and V 5 bases, and 2 bases lay outside the gene matches. The CDR3 contains 15 residues. In DNA form, the CDR3 reads TGTGCCAGCAGTCCGACTAGCGGGGGCACAGATACGCAGTATTTT. Amino acid sequence: CASSPTSGGTDTQYF.

The J gene is TRBJ2-7, the V gene TRBV29-1, with 9 positions matching TRBD2. The CDR3 extends over 14 amino acids. V dropped 7 bases and J dropped 2; count of bases not matched to a gene: 9. CDR1 and CDR2 from the germline V gene are SQVTM and ANQGSEA. CDR3 sequence: CSAEGSGGAYEQYF. CDR3 coding DNA: TGCAGCGCGGAAGGTAGCGGGGGAGCCTACGAGCAGTACTTC.

This clonotype was seen more than once but under ten times. This sequence joins TRBV20-1 and TRBJ2-1, with a tentative D call TRBD2 (5 bases). Trimming removed 0 bases from V and 0 bases from J, with 12 bases in between. The V gene's germline CDR1 is DFQATT and CDR2 SNEGSKA (reference sequence). CDR3 length: 16 residues. The CDR3 region is CSARDKDWSSYNEQFF. Here the CDR3 DNA reads TGCAGTGCTAGAGATAAGGACTGGAGCTCCTACAATGAGCAGTTCTTC.

This clonotype has only a few counts. This chain connects TRBV29-1 to TRBJ1-1, with unresolved D. CDR3 size: 15 residues. The germline V gene encodes CDR1 SQVTM and CDR2 ANQGSEA. Between the trimmed V and J ends, which lost 3 bases and 0 bases, there was a span of 14 bases. CDR3 protein: CSVDLPGHMNTEAFF. The CDR3 DNA follows: TGCAGCGTTGATCTGCCAGGCCACATGAACACTGAAGCTTTCTTT.

In this sample, this clonotype turned up a few times. CDR3: CSARDTQGFDNEQFF. The CDR3 DNA reads TGCAGTGCTAGAGATACCCAGGGCTTTGACAATGAGCAGTTCTTC. The chain links TRBV20-1 to TRBJ2-1; a weak D match, TRBD1 (5 bases). CDR1 is DFQATT and CDR2 is SNEGSKA in the germline V gene (reference sequence). V gave up 0 bases and J gave up 5 bases, with 14 bases separating them. The length of the CDR3 is 15 residues.

The table lists this clonotype with a few counts. The rearrangement links TRBV10-3 to TRBJ2-1, with no clear D. Deletions cut 0 bases from V and 11 bases from J, with 5 bases between. The CDR3 totals 11 residues. CDR1 and CDR2 from the germline V gene are ENHRY and SYGVKD. The CDR3 spells CAISESGKQFF. CDR3 DNA sequence: TGTGCCATCAGTGAGTCAGGAAAGCAGTTCTTC.

The chain couples TRBV3-1 to TRBJ1-1; 9 nucleotides line up with TRBD1. Germline CDR1 is LGHDT and CDR2 is YNNKEL (reference sequence). The CDR3 is 17 residues long. V was clipped by 1 base and J by 2 bases; unmatched bases: 8. CDR3 residues: CASSQGRDRALNTEAFF. The CDR3 nucleotides are TGTGCCAGCAGCCAAGGTAGGGACAGGGCACTTAACACTGAAGCTTTCTTT.

In its sample, this clonotype was seen a few times. This chain joins TRBV20-1 and TRBJ2-5; tentatively, D is TRBD1 (6 bases). This CDR3 spans 15 amino acids. CDR1 is DFQATT and CDR2 is SNEGSKA in the germline V gene (reference sequence). Trimming cost V 1 base and J 2 bases, with 14 bases left between them. The CDR3 nucleotides are TGCAGTGCTAGAGCTCCACAGGGTTTACAAGAGACCCAGTACTTC. This encodes CSARAPQGLQETQYF.

This clonotype has only a few counts. The chain employs TRBV20-1 and TRBJ2-7, with D perhaps TRBD2 (7 bases). The germline gives CDR1 DFQATT, CDR2 SNEGSKA (reference sequence). The CDR3 length is 12 residues. CDR3 region: CSGGPGGYEQYF. The CDR3, as DNA: TGCAGCGGGGGGCCTGGTGGATACGAGCAGTACTTC.

The chain uses TRBV25-1 and TRBJ2-7; 7 positions match TRBD2. The V and J ends lost 2 bases and 0 bases, in that order; junction bases with no gene match: 10. The germline CDR1 and CDR2 sequences are MGHDK and SYGVNS. The CDR3 is 17 amino acids. The CDR3 DNA follows: TGTGCCAGCAGTGAACCCCAGGCGCTAGCGGACTCCTACGAGCAGTACTTC. Its protein is CASSEPQALADSYEQYF.

The rearrangement links TRBV4-3 to TRBJ2-3; TRBD2 aligns across 10 bases. The CDR3 sequence is 16 residues long. The J segment lost 6 bases and the V segment lost 1 base, leaving 7 bases of the junction unmatched. Germline V gene sequence: CDR1 LGHNA, CDR2 YSLEER. CDR3 bases: TGCGCCAGCAGCCAAGGTCTAGCGGGAGATCTGGATACGCAGTATTTT. The encoded protein is CASSQGLAGDLDTQYF.

In its sample, this clonotype was seen a few times. The V and J genes are TRBV7-8 and TRBJ1-4; TRBD1 matches 7 bases. This CDR3 is 15 amino acids long. CDR1 and CDR2 (germline): SGHVS, FQNEAQ. V lost 5 bases, J lost 2 bases, and 5 bases stayed unmatched. CDR3 sequence reads: CASSGTGQTNEKLFF. DNA of the CDR3: TGTGCCAGCAGCGGGACGGGACAGACTAATGAAAAACTGTTTTTT.

V and J are TRBV7-2 and TRBJ2-4; possible D gene TRBD1, 5 bases. The ends were cut back, 4 bases at V and 6 bases at J, with 13 bases in the middle. Germline assignment: CDR1 SGHTA and CDR2 FQGNSA. The CDR3 is made up of 14 amino acids. The CDR3 loop is CASSSQGRTNIQYF. CDR3 nucleotides: TGTGCCAGCAGCTCTCAGGGTCGGACAAACATTCAGTACTTC.

In this sample, this clonotype turned up a few times. This chain links TRBV12-3 or TRBV12-4 with TRBJ2-1; 7 positions agree with TRBD1. J lost 15 bases, V lost 6 bases, and 11 bases had no gene match. The CDR3 totals 12 residues. The CDR3 is CASSKQGIALFF. The CDR3 DNA is TGTGCCAGCAGCAAACAGGGGATCGCGCTGTTCTTC.

This clonotype was observed a few times. The chain joins TRBV2 to TRBJ1-2; D unresolved. Trimming removed 1 base from V and 3 bases from J, with 6 bases in between. The CDR3 spans 13 residues. Per germline, CDR1 SNHLY and CDR2 FYNNEI. CDR3 DNA: TGTGCCAGCAGTGAAGGAGGACACTATGGCTACACCTTC. This encodes CASSEGGHYGYTF.

This clonotype turned up a few times. The gene calls are TRBV7-2 and TRBJ1-6; TRBD1 agrees at 11 bases. Trimming at V came to 1 base and at J to 9 bases, leaving 2 bases not matched to a gene. The germline gives CDR1 SGHTA, CDR2 FQGNSA. CDR3 length: 15 residues. The CDR3 here is CASSLVGTGGSPLHF. CDR3 bases: TGTGCCAGCAGCTTAGTAGGGACAGGGGGTTCACCCCTCCACTTT.

This chain links TRBV20-1 with TRBJ2-7; 8 bases fit TRBD1. This CDR3 region has 15 residues. V lost 0 bases to trimming and J lost 1 base; unmatched junction nucleotides: 5. Germline V gives CDR1 DFQATT, CDR2 SNEGSKA (reference sequence). The CDR3 nucleotides are TGCAGTGCTAGAGATGTACAGGGGGGTTCCTACGAGCAGTACTTC. It encodes CSARDVQGGSYEQYF.

The chain employs TRBV5-1 and TRBJ2-1; D remains unclear. V was trimmed by 0 bases and J by 5 bases, leaving 9 bases between them. The CDR3 contains 14 residues. Germline loops: CDR1 SGHRS, CDR2 YFSETQ. CDR3 amino acids: CASSLAALNNEQFF. The CDR3 coding sequence is TGCGCCAGCAGCTTGGCCGCCCTCAACAATGAGCAGTTCTTC.

About this clonotype itself: One end of the junction fails to match germline, which may point to a read error. V is TRBV20-1 and J is TRBJ2-1; TRBD2 matches 10 bases. The germline V gene has CDR1 DFQATT and CDR2 SNEGSKA (reference sequence). The CDR3 has 11 residues. CDR3 sequence (DNA): TGCAGTGCGTCTAGCGGGAGCCCGCCCCTCTTC. This sequence encodes CSASSGSPPLF.

The CDR3 sequence is CASRLSGSYNEQFF. The CDR3, as DNA: TGTGCCAGCAGACTTAGCGGCTCCTACAATGAGCAGTTCTTC. The V and J genes are TRBV6-1 and TRBJ2-1, with D tentatively TRBD2 (6 bases). The germline V gene has CDR1 MNHNS and CDR2 SASEGT. CDR3 length: 14 residues. The V end lost 6 bases, the J end lost 0 bases, and 9 bases lay between the germline ends.

There are a few counts of this clonotype. This chain joins TRBV19 and TRBJ1-5; D might be TRBD1 (6 bases). The CDR3 runs to 15 residues. V was cut by 3 bases and J by 4 bases, with 13 bases left in between. Per germline, CDR1 LNHDA and CDR2 SQIVND (reference sequence). Written as DNA, the CDR3 is TGTGCCAGTAGTATGGCCGGGGGCAAAAATCAGCCCCAGCATTTT. Its protein is CASSMAGGKNQPQHF.

The V and J genes are TRBV27 and TRBJ2-7; 7 bases agree with TRBD2. Germline CDR1 is MNHEY and CDR2 is SMNVEV (reference sequence). The CDR3 loop spans 17 amino acids. Losses at the gene ends were 4 bases for V and 0 bases for J; bases not matched to a gene: 12. This CDR3 is CASSSAGERGFSYEQYF. DNA of the CDR3: TGTGCCAGCAGTTCAGCGGGCGAGCGGGGCTTCTCCTACGAGCAGTACTTC.

The table lists this clonotype with a few counts. V is TRBV11-2 and J is TRBJ2-7; D may be TRBD2 (5 bases). With 5 bases removed from V and 3 bases from J, the gap between germline ends came to 26 bases. The CDR3 has 18 amino acids. The V gene's germline CDR1 is SGHAT and CDR2 FQNNGV. CDR3 nucleotides: TGTGCCAGCAGCGTCTTAACTTCGAGCGGTGCCTCGTTCTACGAGCAGTACTTC. Its protein is CASSVLTSSGASFYEQYF.

This chain uses TRBV27 with TRBJ2-3; 7 bases fit TRBD1. The CDR3 extends over 15 amino acids. Losses at the gene ends were 6 bases for V and 4 bases for J; bases not matched to a gene: 10. Per germline, CDR1 MNHEY and CDR2 SMNVEV (reference sequence). The CDR3: CASSPSGQFPDTQYF. CDR3 coding DNA: TGTGCCAGCAGCCCCTCGGGACAGTTCCCAGATACGCAGTATTTT.

The chain recombines TRBV20-1 with TRBJ1-6, with 10 bases aligning to TRBD1. The CDR3 covers 14 residues. The V and J ends lost 1 base and 11 bases, in that order; junction bases with no gene match: 5. Germline V lookup: CDR1 DFQATT, CDR2 SNEGSKA (reference sequence). CDR3 sequence reads: CSARGWTGGTPLHF. The CDR3 region has the DNA TGCAGTGCTAGAGGTTGGACAGGGGGAACACCCCTCCACTTT.

In its sample, this clonotype was seen a few times. The CDR3 spells CSAWAGGTYEQYF. The CDR3 coding sequence is TGCAGTGCTTGGGCGGGTGGGACCTACGAGCAGTACTTC. The V gene is TRBV20-1, the J gene TRBJ2-7; D may be TRBD2 (5 bases). This CDR3 has 13 amino acids. Germline CDR1 reads DFQATT; CDR2 reads SNEGSKA (reference sequence). Trimming removed 5 bases at V and 2 bases at J, with 13 bases between.

This sequence joins TRBV3-1 and TRBJ1-5; no firm D call. Trimming stripped 1 base from V and 1 base from J, with 5 bases between. The length of the CDR3 is 14 residues. Germline V CDR1 and CDR2: LGHDT, YNNKEL (reference sequence). CDR3 loop: CASSQADSNQPQHF. CDR3 nucleotides: TGTGCCAGCAGCCAAGCAGACAGCAATCAGCCCCAGCATTTT.

The rearrangement uses TRBV20-1 and TRBJ2-5; 10 positions match TRBD2. This CDR3 has 15 amino acids. J lost 6 bases, V lost 6 bases, and 13 bases had no gene match. CDR1 is DFQATT, CDR2 SNEGSKA, per germline (reference sequence). The CDR3 sequence is CSAAPSAGGRQTQYF. In DNA form, the CDR3 reads TGCAGTGCCGCGCCCTCAGCGGGAGGGCGACAGACCCAGTACTTC.